This T cell receptor (beta chain) emerged from a study of blood T cell repertoires in COVID-19 (dated by TCRdb to about 2020). Regarding the research as a whole: Samples covering the acute and convalescent phases of COVID-19 were provided by collaborators in the United States, Italy and Spain. The repertoires were released in a freely available public database intended as a resource for research on the immune response to SARS-CoV-2. Samples came from the ongoing ImmuneRACE study (first 160 participants) plus 1,254 subjects from 6 global collaborators. HLA class I and class II types, where available, came from metadata supplied by the sample provider rather than from assay-based typing. The dataset comprised deeply sampled blood TCRbeta repertoires from subjects exposed to, actively infected with, or recovered from COVID-19. Sample metadata almost always included a de-identified subject ID, COVID-19 status, age in years and sex. The material from the prospective study consisted of cDNA or gDNA derived from T cells, B-cell-depleted T cells, or PBMCs.

On this clone: This receptor's antigen is unknown. There are no base qualities to consult, and no much larger clone falls within one base.

TCRbeta CDR3 regions were amplified from genomic DNA using the immunoSEQ Assay, a bias-controlled multiplex PCR. The authors' analysis ran thus. Within the assay, amplification of reference gene primers was used to estimate how many nucleated cells each sample contained. Sequence reads were collapsed and filtered to measure the absolute abundance of every unique TCRbeta CDR3 rearrangement. For each sample, productive Simpson clonality was calculated as the square root of Simpson's diversity index across productive rearrangements. Here the immuneACCESS table is served through TCRdb, limited to in-frame sequences with V and J called. Missing clones are a known gap in these copies; in checked studies unresolved V genes cover under half, and the rest lacks a known reason. For V, J and clone size, that table is used; D and trimming come from the DNA. In this sample the table shows some 45,000 clones, roughly three quarters of which occur a single time. The ten largest make up under 20% of the sample.

The collaborating institutions used their own protocols to collect whole blood in K2EDTA tubes. Collaborator samples were shipped for TCRbeta analysis as frozen whole blood, isolated PBMCs, or DNA extracted from either sample type. CDR3 length: 12 amino acids, cysteine to phenylalanine. The CDR3 DNA has 36 bases and is translated from base 1. CDR1 and CDR2, per the germline V gene (reference sequence), are MNHNY and SVGAGI. V and J lose 2 bases and 8 bases, and a span of 6 bases separates them. Broader findings and caveats from the paper: How much clinical and demographic metadata was included differed by source and by participant, and the metadata was provided uncurated.

The origin of this receptor is a man in his sixties or seventies with acute or convalescent COVID-19. Sequences were obtained from peripheral blood. The V and J segments used are TRBV6-6 and TRBJ1-4, with TRBD1 perhaps the D gene, on 6 matching bases. The CDR3 reads CASSYTGEKLFF. At the DNA level, the sequence is TGTGCCAGCAGTTACACAGGGGAAAAACTGTTTTTT.